This T cell receptor (beta chain) was identified during a study of shared clonotypes between healthy human individuals. Overall study results and limits: It was anticipated that sequencing depth would influence how many clonotypes donors shared.

Assay runs were performed at deep level. Some clones are missing from TCRdb's copy, which holds only in-frame ones; the method was immunoSEQ multiplex PCR. Altogether some 1.4 million clones are present, around 95% being singletons, with the ten largest covering 1.2%. In this sample, this clone turned up once. Its antigen is unknown. The junction had 7 bases not matched to a gene; V was cut back by 0 bases and J by 6 bases. Looked up from germline, CDR1 is SGHNT and CDR2 is YYREEE (reference sequence). The CDR3 is 15 amino acids. The chain joins TRBV5-4 to TRBJ2-7, with 9 bases matching TRBD1. Sequencing was carried out using naive CD4+ T cells sorted from blood. Stated subset: CD45RA+ positively selected. The TCR comes from a young man in good health. The CDR3 sequence is CASSLVGTGLGEQYF. CDR3 coding DNA: TGTGCCAGCAGCTTGGTTGGGACAGGGTTAGGCGAGCAGTACTTC.